A single sample is the source of the 14 T cell receptor beta chains below, sequenced in a study of blood T cell repertoires in COVID-19. Using immunoSEQ multiplex PCR, the repertoire was profiled, and TCRdb retains in-frame clones only, with some absent. The data contain 200,000 to 250,000 clones, roughly 87% of them singletons. Sequencing was performed on peripheral blood. The receptors derive from a man aged 40-55 years with active or convalescent COVID-19.

This chain links TRBV9 with TRBJ2-6; 7 bases map to TRBD1. Germline-derived CDR1 and CDR2 are SGDLS and YYNGEE. The V segment lost 0 bases and the J segment 0 bases; nucleotides outside the gene matches: 6. The CDR3 has 18 amino acids. CDR3 DNA: TGTGCCAGCAGCGTAGCAGGGGGTTACAGCTCTGGGGCCAACGTCCTGACTTTC. Translating it yields CASSVAGGYSSGANVLTF. Full variable domain (outside the CDR3, taken from reference TRBV9 and TRBJ2-6): DSGVTQTPKHLITATGQRVTLRCSPRSGDLSVYWYQQSLDQGLQFLIQYYNGEERAKGNILERFSAQQFPDLHSELNLSSLELGDSALYFCASSVAGGYSSGANVLTFGAGSRLTVL.

In regard to this clone: Other DNA sequences in the sample encode the same CDR3. This chain connects TRBV27 to TRBJ2-7; D may be TRBD1 (5 bases). The germline CDR1 and CDR2 sequences are MNHEY and SMNVEV (reference sequence). The CDR3 totals 13 residues. V was pared by 6 bases and J by 2 bases, with 11 bases between. The chain's CDR3 is CASSRGQAYEQYF. The CDR3 DNA is TGTGCCAGCAGCCGTGGACAAGCCTACGAGCAGTACTTC.

This clone was counted ten times or more. The chain joins TRBV5-1 to TRBJ2-7, with TRBD1 matching 10 bases. The CDR3 totals 15 residues. Unmatched junction bases numbered 7, after V lost 5 bases and J lost 2 bases. Germline V gene lookup returns CDR1 SGHRS and CDR2 YFSETQ. The CDR3 protein is CASSWAGTGAYEQYF. Here the CDR3 DNA reads TGCGCCAGCAGTTGGGCCGGGACAGGGGCCTACGAGCAGTACTTC.

The J gene is TRBJ2-1, the V gene TRBV19, with 11 bases that match TRBD2. This CDR3 is 17 amino acids long. Germline loops: CDR1 LNHDA, CDR2 SQIVND (reference sequence). The V gene end was trimmed by 3 bases and the J gene end by 9 bases; junction bases not matched to a gene: 13. The CDR3 nucleotides are TGTGCCAGTAGTATGATAACCCCTCGCGGGACTAGCGGTGAGCAGTTCTTC. Translation: CASSMITPRGTSGEQFF.

The chain uses TRBV18 and TRBJ2-7, with 7 positions matching TRBD1. The V gene end was trimmed by 0 bases and the J gene end by 6 bases; junction bases not matched to a gene: 11. Per the germline V gene, CDR1 is KGHSH and CDR2 is LQKENI. The CDR3 is made up of 16 amino acids. CDR3 bases: TGTGCCAGCTCACCACCGACGGGACAGCGAAGGGGCGAGCAGTACTTC. This encodes CASSPPTGQRRGEQYF. Combining the CDR3 with reference TRBV18 and TRBJ2-7 gives the whole variable domain NAGVMQNPRHLVRRRGQEARLRCSPMKGHSHVYWYRQLPEEGLKFMVYLQKENIIDESGMPKERFSAEFPKEGPSILRIQQVVRGDSAAYFCASSPPTGQRRGEQYFGPGTRLTVT.

The chain has TRBV5-1 and TRBJ2-7, with 12 nucleotides matching TRBD1. CDR3 length equals 18 residues. V lost 3 bases, J lost 0 bases, and 10 bases stayed unmatched. The germline CDR1 and CDR2 sequences are SGHRS and YFSETQ. The DNA for the CDR3 is TGCGCCAGCAGCTCGCGGGACAGGGGGCGCCGAGGCTCCTACGAGCAGTACTTC. It encodes CASSSRDRGRRGSYEQYF.

A single count supports this clone. The chain uses TRBV18 and TRBJ1-1; no firm D call. The CDR3 has 15 residues. V was trimmed by 3 bases and J by 1 base, leaving 12 bases between them. The V gene's germline CDR1 is KGHSH and CDR2 LQKENI. The CDR3 sequence is CASSPRRVKNTEAFF. The CDR3 bases are TGTGCCAGCTCACCCAGACGGGTTAAGAACACTGAAGCTTTCTTT.

This chain links TRBV10-3 with TRBJ1-6, with TRBD1 identical over 9 bases. The germline CDR1 and CDR2 sequences are ENHRY and SYGVKD. This CDR3 has 15 amino acids. After removal of 8 bases from V and 6 bases from J, the junction contained 8 bases not matched to a gene. DNA for the CDR3: TGTGCCATCTCTGAACAGGGGGCGTTTAATTCACCCCTCCACTTT. Its translation: CAISEQGAFNSPLHF.

This clone has more than one count but fewer than ten. The rearrangement joins TRBV5-1 to TRBJ1-1, with D tentatively TRBD1 (6 bases). V was clipped by 4 bases and J by 1 base, with 17 bases between them. The CDR3 totals 16 residues. Germline loops: CDR1 SGHRS, CDR2 YFSETQ. The CDR3 DNA follows: TGCGCCAGCAGCGACCGAGTGGACAGAGCGAACACTGAAGCTTTCTTT. This gives the protein CASSDRVDRANTEAFF.

The J gene is TRBJ1-5, the V gene TRBV30; D not certain. This CDR3 has 15 amino acids. From germline, CDR1 is GTSNPN and CDR2 SVGIG (reference sequence). The V end lost 0 bases, the J end lost 2 bases, and 11 bases lay between the germline ends. CDR3 residues: CAWSVGGIGNQPQHF. In nucleotides, the CDR3 is TGTGCCTGGAGTGTAGGAGGGATTGGCAATCAGCCCCAGCATTTT. Using reference TRBV30 and TRBJ1-5 for the parts outside the CDR3, the full variable domain is SQTIHQWPATLVQPVGSPLSLECTVEGTSNPNLYWYRQAAGRGLQLLFYSVGIGQISSEVPQNLSASRPQDRQFILSSKKLLLSDSGFYLCAWSVGGIGNQPQHFGDGTRLSIL.

V usage is TRBV3-1 (or the pseudogene TRBV3-2) and J usage is TRBJ2-1; maybe TRBD2 (5 bases). The CDR3 consists of 14 residues. Looked up from germline, CDR1 is LGHDT and CDR2 is YNNKEL (reference sequence). V was cut by 4 bases and J by 7 bases, with 14 bases left in between. The DNA for the CDR3 is TGTGCCAGCAGCCGAAGACGGGGAGTAAATGAGCAGTTCTTC. This translates into CASSRRRGVNEQFF.

The chain combines TRBV5-1 with TRBJ1-6, with 7 nucleotides matching TRBD1. With 3 bases clipped from V and 9 bases from J, the junction kept 6 bases outside the gene matches. CDR3 length: 14 residues. Per the germline V gene, CDR1 is SGHRS and CDR2 is YFSETQ. Here the CDR3 DNA reads TGCGCCAGCAGCTCAGAGGGGGCGGTTTCACCCCTCCACTTT. This codes for CASSSEGAVSPLHF. Using reference TRBV5-1 and TRBJ1-6 for the parts outside the CDR3, the full variable domain is KAGVTQTPRYLIKTRGQQVTLSCSPISGHRSVSWYQQTPGQGLQFLFEYFSETQRNKGNFPGRFSGRQFSNSRSEMNVSTLELGDSALYLCASSSEGAVSPLHFGNGTRLTVT.

V and J are TRBV20-1 and TRBJ2-7; the match to TRBD1 covers 9 bases. Germline assignment: CDR1 DFQATT and CDR2 SNEGSKA (reference sequence). The CDR3 is 11 amino acids. Trimming cost V 8 bases and J 7 bases; bases outside gene matches: 6. CDR3 nucleotide sequence: TGCAGTTTACAGGGGGCTAAGGAGCAGTACTTC. Protein product: CSLQGAKEQYF.

V usage is TRBV30 and J usage is TRBJ1-5; 7 bases map to TRBD1. The CDR3 is 14 amino acids. The V gene's germline CDR1 is GTSNPN and CDR2 SVGIG (reference sequence). J lost 5 bases, V lost 0 bases, and 4 bases had no gene match. CDR3 DNA: TGTGCCTGGAGTGTCGGAGGGGGCGATCAGCCCCAGCATTTT. It translates to CAWSVGGGDQPQHF.